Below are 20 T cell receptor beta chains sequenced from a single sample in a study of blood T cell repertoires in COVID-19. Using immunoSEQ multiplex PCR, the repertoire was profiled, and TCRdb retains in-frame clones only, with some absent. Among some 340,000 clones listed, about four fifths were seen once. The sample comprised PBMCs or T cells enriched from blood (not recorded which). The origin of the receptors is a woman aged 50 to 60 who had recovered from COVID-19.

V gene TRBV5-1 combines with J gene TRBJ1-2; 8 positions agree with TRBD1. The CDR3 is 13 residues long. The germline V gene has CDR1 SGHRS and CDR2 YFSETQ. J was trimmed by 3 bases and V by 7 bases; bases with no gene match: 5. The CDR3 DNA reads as TGCGCCAGCGGACAGGGCTTCGACTATGGCTACACCTTC. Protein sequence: CASGQGFDYGYTF.

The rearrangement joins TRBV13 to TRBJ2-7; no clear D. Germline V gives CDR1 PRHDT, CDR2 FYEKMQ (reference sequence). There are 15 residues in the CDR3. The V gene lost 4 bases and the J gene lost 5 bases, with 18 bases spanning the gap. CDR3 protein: CASSSHWSQMHEQYF. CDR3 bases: TGTGCCAGCAGCTCCCACTGGTCCCAAATGCACGAGCAGTACTTC.

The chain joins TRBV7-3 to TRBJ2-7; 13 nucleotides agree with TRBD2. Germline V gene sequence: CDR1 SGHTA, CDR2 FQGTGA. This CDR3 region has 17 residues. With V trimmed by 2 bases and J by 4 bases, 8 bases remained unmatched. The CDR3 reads CASSLAGLAGDWYEQYF. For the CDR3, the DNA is TGTGCCAGCAGCTTAGCCGGACTAGCGGGAGATTGGTACGAGCAGTACTTC. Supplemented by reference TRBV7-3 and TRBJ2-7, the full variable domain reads GAGVSQTPSNKVTEKGKYVELRCDPISGHTALYWYRQSLGQGPEFLIYFQGTGAADDSGLPNDRFFAVRPEGSVSTLKIQRTERGDSAVYLCASSLAGLAGDWYEQYFGPGTRLTVT.

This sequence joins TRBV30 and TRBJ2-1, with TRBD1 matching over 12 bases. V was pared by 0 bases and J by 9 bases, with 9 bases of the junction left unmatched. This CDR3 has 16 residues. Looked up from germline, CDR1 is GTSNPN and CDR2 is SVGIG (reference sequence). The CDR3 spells CAWSVVGTGGRGEQFF. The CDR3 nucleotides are TGTGCCTGGAGTGTCGTGGGGACAGGGGGCAGGGGTGAGCAGTTCTTC.

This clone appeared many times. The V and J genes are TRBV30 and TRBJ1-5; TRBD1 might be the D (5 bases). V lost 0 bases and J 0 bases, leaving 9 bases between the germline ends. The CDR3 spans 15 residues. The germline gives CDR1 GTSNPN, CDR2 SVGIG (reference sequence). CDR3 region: CAWSVRGSSNQPQHF. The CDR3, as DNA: TGTGCCTGGAGTGTAAGGGGTTCTAGCAATCAGCCCCAGCATTTT.

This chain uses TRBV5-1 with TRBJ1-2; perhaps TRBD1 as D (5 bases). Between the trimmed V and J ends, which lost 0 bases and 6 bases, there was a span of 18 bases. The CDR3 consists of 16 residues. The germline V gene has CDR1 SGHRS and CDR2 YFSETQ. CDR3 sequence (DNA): TGCGCCAGCAGCTTGGGCCCTTTTAGGGGCGCGGATGGCTACACCTTC. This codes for CASSLGPFRGADGYTF. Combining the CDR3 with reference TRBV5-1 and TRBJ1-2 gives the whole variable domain KAGVTQTPRYLIKTRGQQVTLSCSPISGHRSVSWYQQTPGQGLQFLFEYFSETQRNKGNFPGRFSGRQFSNSRSEMNVSTLELGDSALYLCASSLGPFRGADGYTFGSGTRLTVV.

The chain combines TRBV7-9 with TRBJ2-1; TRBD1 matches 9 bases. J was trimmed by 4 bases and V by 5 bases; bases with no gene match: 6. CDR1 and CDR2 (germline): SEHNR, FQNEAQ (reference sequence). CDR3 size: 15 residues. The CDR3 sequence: CASSRGQGRYNEQFF. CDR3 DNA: TGTGCCAGCAGCCGAGGACAGGGGCGATACAATGAGCAGTTCTTC.

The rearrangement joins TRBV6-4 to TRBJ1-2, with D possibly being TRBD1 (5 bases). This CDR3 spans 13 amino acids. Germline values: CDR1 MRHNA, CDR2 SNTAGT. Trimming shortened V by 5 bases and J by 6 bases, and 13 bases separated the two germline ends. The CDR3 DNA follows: TGTGCCAGCAGTAAGGACAATCTCGATGGCTACACCTTC. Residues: CASSKDNLDGYTF.

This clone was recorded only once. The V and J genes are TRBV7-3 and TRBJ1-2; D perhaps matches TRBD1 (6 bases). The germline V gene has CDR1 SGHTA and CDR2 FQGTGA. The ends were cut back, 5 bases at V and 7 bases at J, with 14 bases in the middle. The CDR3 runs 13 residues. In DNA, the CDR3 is TGTGCCAGCAGCCCCAACAGGGAATCTGGCTACACCTTC. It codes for CASSPNRESGYTF.

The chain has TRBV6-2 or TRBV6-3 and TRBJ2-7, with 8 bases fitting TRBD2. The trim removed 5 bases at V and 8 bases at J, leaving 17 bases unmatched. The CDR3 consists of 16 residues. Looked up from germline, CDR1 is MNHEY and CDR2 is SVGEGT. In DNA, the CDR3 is TGTGCCAGCAGTGACCTTTTTAGCGGGGCAACTTACCAGCAGTACTTC. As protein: CASSDLFSGATYQQYF.

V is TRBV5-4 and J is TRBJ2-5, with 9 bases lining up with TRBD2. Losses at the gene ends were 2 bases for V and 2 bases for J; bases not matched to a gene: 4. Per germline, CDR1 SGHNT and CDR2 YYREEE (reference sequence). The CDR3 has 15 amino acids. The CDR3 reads CASSFGLASQETQYF. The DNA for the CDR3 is TGTGCCAGCAGCTTCGGACTAGCGAGTCAAGAGACCCAGTACTTC.

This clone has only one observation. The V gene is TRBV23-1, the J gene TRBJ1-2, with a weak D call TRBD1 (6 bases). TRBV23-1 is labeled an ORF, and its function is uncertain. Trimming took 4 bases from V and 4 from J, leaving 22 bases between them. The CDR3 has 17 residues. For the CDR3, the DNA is TGCGCCAGCAGTCGCACGATTCCTACTTTCAGGGGCTATGGCTACACCTTC. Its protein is CASSRTIPTFRGYGYTF.

The CDR3 loop reads CASSLRGGASGNTIYF. The CDR3 DNA reads TGTGCCAGCAGTTTAAGAGGGGGCGCATCTGGAAACACCATATATTTT. V usage is TRBV28 and J usage is TRBJ1-3, with 7 bases fitting TRBD1. The V gene end was trimmed by 2 bases and the J gene end by 1 base; junction bases not matched to a gene: 5. CDR3 size: 16 residues. Germline lookup yields CDR1 MDHEN and CDR2 SYDVKM.

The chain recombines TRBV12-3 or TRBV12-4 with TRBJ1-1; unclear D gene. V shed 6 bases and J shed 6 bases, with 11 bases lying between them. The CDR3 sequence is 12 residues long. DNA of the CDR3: TGTGCCAGCAGCTTCCCCGCGGCTGAAGCTTTCTTT. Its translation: CASSFPAAEAFF.

The CDR3 sequence is CSASFPQQGASNYGYTF. As DNA, the CDR3 is TGCAGTGCTAGTTTTCCCCAGCAGGGTGCTTCTAACTATGGCTACACCTTC. The chain uses TRBV20-1 and TRBJ1-2; TRBD1 might be the D (5 bases). The CDR3 consists of 17 residues. The V and J ends lost 3 bases and 0 bases respectively, with 20 bases between them. Germline V gives CDR1 DFQATT, CDR2 SNEGSKA (reference sequence).

CDR3 region: CASSLVPTGFNTGELFF. The CDR3 nucleotides are TGTGCCAGCAGCTTAGTCCCGACAGGGTTTAACACCGGGGAGCTGTTTTTT. The chain uses TRBV7-2 and TRBJ2-2; 7 bases line up with TRBD1. Per the germline V gene, CDR1 is SGHTA and CDR2 is FQGNSA. This CDR3 contains 17 residues. V shed 1 base and J 2 bases; nucleotides not matched to a gene: 7.

The CDR3 DNA follows: TGTGCCAGCAAGGGTGTTTCAGGGTGGCCTGGAAACACCATATATTTT. It translates to CASKGVSGWPGNTIYF. The V gene is TRBV2, the J gene TRBJ1-3; TRBD1 is a possible D gene (5 bases). V gave up 7 bases and J gave up 2 bases, with 18 bases separating them. Germline V gene sequence: CDR1 SNHLY, CDR2 FYNNEI. The CDR3 is 16 amino acids.

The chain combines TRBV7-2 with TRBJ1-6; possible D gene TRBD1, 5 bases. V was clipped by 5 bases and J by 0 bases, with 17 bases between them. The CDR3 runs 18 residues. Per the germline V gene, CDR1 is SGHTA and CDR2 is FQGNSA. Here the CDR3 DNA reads TGTGCCAGCAGCCCGGGGGTACAGCCGAGCTCCTATAATTCACCCCTCCACTTT. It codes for CASSPGVQPSSYNSPLHF.

The CDR3 here is CASSVLAGSSYNEQFF. The CDR3 coding sequence is TGTGCCAGCAGCGTCCTAGCGGGAAGCTCCTACAATGAGCAGTTCTTC. The V call is TRBV9, the J call TRBJ2-1; 9 bases align to TRBD2. This CDR3 spans 16 amino acids. Per the germline V gene, CDR1 is SGDLS and CDR2 is YYNGEE. V was clipped by 2 bases and J by 0 bases; unmatched bases: 3.

This CDR3 reads CASRRHTGEADTQYF. In nucleotides, the CDR3 is TGCGCCAGCAGGCGGCATACAGGGGAAGCAGATACGCAGTATTTT. This chain links TRBV5-1 with TRBJ2-3, with 7 nucleotides matching TRBD1. Germline V CDR1 and CDR2: SGHRS, YFSETQ. The CDR3 is 15 residues long. V dropped 5 bases and J dropped 4; count of bases not matched to a gene: 10.